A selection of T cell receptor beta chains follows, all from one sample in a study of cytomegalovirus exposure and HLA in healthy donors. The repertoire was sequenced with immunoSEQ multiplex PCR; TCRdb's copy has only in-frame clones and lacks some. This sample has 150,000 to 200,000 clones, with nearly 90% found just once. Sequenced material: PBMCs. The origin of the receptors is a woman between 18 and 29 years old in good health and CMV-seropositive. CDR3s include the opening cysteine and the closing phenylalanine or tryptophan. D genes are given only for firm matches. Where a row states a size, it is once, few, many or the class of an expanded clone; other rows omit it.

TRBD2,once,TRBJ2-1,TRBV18,TGTGCCAGCTCACCCAAATTAGCGGGTGCCAATGAGCAGTTCTTC,CASSPKLAGANEQFF
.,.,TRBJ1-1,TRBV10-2,TGCGCCAGCTCCCGGGAGGGGTACACTGAAGCTTTCTTT,CASSREGYTEAFF
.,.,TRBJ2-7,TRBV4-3,TGCGCCAGCAGCCAAGATTACATCGCCGCGGGGTCCTCCGAGCAGTACTTC,CASSQDYIAAGSSEQYF
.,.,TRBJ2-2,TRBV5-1,TGCGCCAGCAGCTTTGGACAGAGAGGAACCGGGGAGCTGTTTTTT,CASSFGQRGTGELFF
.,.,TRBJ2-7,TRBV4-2,TGTGCCAGCAGCCCTACTTACGAGCAGTACTTC,CASSPTYEQYF
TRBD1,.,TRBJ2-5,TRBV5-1,TGCGCCAGCAGCCCAGGGGGCGGGCGAGAGACCCAGTACTTC,CASSPGGGRETQYF
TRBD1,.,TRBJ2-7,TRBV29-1,TGCAGCGTCCTATTGAGACAGGGTTCTCTTTTTGGGGAGTACTTC,CSVLLRQGSLFGEYF
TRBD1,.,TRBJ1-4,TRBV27,TGTGCCAGCAGCGTACGGGACAGGGGGTACGAAAAACTGTTTTTT,CASSVRDRGYEKLFF
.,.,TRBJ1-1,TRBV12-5,TGTGCTAGTGGTTTGAGAGCTGAAGCTTTCTTT,CASGLRAEAFF
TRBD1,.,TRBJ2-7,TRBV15,TGTGCCACCAGCAGAGGACAGGGAAGGTCCTACGAGCAGTACTTC,CATSRGQGRSYEQYF
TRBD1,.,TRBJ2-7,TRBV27,TGTGCCAGCAGTTTATTCAGGGGGACCTACGAGCAGTACTTC,CASSLFRGTYEQYF
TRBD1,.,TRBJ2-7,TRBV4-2,TGTGCCAGCAGCCAAGATCGGTCGGGGACAGGGGCCTACTACGAGCAGTACTTC,CASSQDRSGTGAYYEQYF
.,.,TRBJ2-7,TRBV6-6,TGTGCCAGCAGTTACTCTCCCAGCGGGTCCTACGAGCAGTACTTC,CASSYSPSGSYEQYF
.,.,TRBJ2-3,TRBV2,TGTGCCAGCAGGAAGAGCGGCAGCACAGATACGCAGTATTTT,CASRKSGSTDTQYF
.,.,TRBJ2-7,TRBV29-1,TGCAGCGGGTCGATATCAGGGGTTTCGGGCGAGCAGTACTTC,CSGSISGVSGEQYF
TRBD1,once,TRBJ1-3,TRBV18,TGTGCCAGCTCACCGGGACAGGGGGCTTCTGGAAACACCATATATTTT,CASSPGQGASGNTIYF
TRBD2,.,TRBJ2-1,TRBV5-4,TGTGCCAGCAGCCCCCGGGGGGGTACATATGAGCAGTTCTTC,CASSPRGGTYEQFF
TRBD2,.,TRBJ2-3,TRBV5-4,TGTGCCAGCAGCCTGCCCGCGGGAGGTAGCACAGATACGCAGTATTTT,CASSLPAGGSTDTQYF
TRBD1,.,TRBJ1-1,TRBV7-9,TGTGCCAGCAGCCTGGCGACAGGGGGGCACACTGAAGCTTTCTTT,CASSLATGGHTEAFF
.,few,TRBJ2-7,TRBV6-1,TGTGCCAGCAGTGAAGGGGCTAAGGCCGGAGAGCAGTACTTC,CASSEGAKAGEQYF
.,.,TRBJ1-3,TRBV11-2,TGTGCCAGCAGCTTTATGGGGAGGGCAGCGGGAAACACCATATATTTT,CASSFMGRAAGNTIYF
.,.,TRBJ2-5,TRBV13,TGTGCCAGCAGCCCCCGCCGGGGAAGGGACCAAGAGACCCAGTACTTC,CASSPRRGRDQETQYF
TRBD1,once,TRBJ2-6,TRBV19,TGTGCCAGTAGTATGGGACAGGGGTCTGGGGCCAACGTCCTGACTTTC,CASSMGQGSGANVLTF
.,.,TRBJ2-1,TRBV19,TGTGCCAGTAGTCGGCCGACGGGAACCTACAATGAGCAGTTCTTC,CASSRPTGTYNEQFF
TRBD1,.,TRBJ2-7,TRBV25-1,TGTGCCAGCACCAGGGACAGCGACTACGAGCAGTACTTC,CASTRDSDYEQYF
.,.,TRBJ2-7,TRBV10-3,TGTGCCATCACTGGCGGGGCTACCTACGAGCAGTACTTC,CAITGGATYEQYF
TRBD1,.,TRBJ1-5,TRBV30,TGTGCCTGGAGTCCCGGACAGGGTTTTCAGCCCCAGCATTTT,CAWSPGQGFQPQHF
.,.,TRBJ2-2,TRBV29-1,TGCAGCGTCGGACCGGGACTGATGAACACCGGGGAGCTGTTTTTT,CSVGPGLMNTGELFF
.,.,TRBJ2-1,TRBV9,TGTGCCAGCAGCGCGCTATCAGGGCTAGGGGTCTACAATGAGCAGTTCTTC,CASSALSGLGVYNEQFF
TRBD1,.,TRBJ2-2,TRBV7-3,TGTGCCAGCAGCTCGACCGGGACAGAGAACACCGGGGAGCTGTTTTTT,CASSSTGTENTGELFF
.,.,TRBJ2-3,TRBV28,TGTGCCAGCAGTTTGGAAGGGGCTATAAACACAGATACGCAGTATTTT,CASSLEGAINTDTQYF
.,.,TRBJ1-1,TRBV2,TGTGCCAGCAGGAGGGACGGGAGAGGGGCTTTCTTT,CASRRDGRGAFF
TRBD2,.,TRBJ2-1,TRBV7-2,TGTGCCAGCAGCCTTTGGAGCGGGAGGGCCGATGGTGAGCAGTTCTTC,CASSLWSGRADGEQFF
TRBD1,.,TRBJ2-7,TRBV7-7,TGTGCTAGCAGCTTGGGACAGGGGGCCATCGAGCAGTACTTC,CASSLGQGAIEQYF
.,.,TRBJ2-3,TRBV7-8,TGTGCCAGCAGCTTACCAAGGGGGCGGGGAAACACAGATACGCAGTATTTT,CASSLPRGRGNTDTQYF
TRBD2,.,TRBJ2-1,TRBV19,TGTGCCAGTAGTACCCTGGGACTAGCGGATCACAATGAGCAGTTCTTC,CASSTLGLADHNEQFF
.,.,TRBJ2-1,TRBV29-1,TGCAGCGCCGTGGAGAGGGTATCCAATGAGCAGTTCTTC,CSAVERVSNEQFF
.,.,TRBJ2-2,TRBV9,TGTGCCAGCAGCGTAGGGTCTTGGGTAGCGACCGGGGAGCTGTTTTTT,CASSVGSWVATGELFF
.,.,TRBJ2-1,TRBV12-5,TGTGCTAGTGGTGAGGGCTCCTACAATGAGCAGTTCTTC,CASGEGSYNEQFF
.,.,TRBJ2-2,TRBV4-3,TGCGCCAGCAGCCAGGTTCAAGGTTCGAGGGCCGGCACCGGGGAGCTGTTTTTT,CASSQVQGSRAGTGELFF